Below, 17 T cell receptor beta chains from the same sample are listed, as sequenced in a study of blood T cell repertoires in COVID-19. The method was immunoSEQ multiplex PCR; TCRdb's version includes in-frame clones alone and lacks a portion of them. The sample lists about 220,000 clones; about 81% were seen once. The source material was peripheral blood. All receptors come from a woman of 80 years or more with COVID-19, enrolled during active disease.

This CDR3 is CASSRRGIVGYTF. CDR3 in DNA: TGTGCCAGCAGTCGTAGGGGGATTGTCGGCTACACCTTC. The chain has TRBV27 and TRBJ1-2, with D perhaps TRBD1 (6 bases). V gave up 5 bases and J gave up 8 bases, with 15 bases separating them. Germline V gene data show CDR1 as MNHEY and CDR2 as SMNVEV (reference sequence). The CDR3 spans 13 residues.

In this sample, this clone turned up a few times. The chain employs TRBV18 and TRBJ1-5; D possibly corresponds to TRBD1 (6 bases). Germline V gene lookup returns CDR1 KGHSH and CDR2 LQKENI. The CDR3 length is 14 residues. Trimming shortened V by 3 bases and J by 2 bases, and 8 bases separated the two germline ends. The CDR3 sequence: CASSPDSGNQPQHF. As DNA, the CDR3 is TGTGCCAGCTCACCGGACAGTGGCAATCAGCCCCAGCATTTT. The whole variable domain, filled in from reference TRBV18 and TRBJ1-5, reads NAGVMQNPRHLVRRRGQEARLRCSPMKGHSHVYWYRQLPEEGLKFMVYLQKENIIDESGMPKERFSAEFPKEGPSILRIQQVVRGDSAAYFCASSPDSGNQPQHFGDGTRLSIL.

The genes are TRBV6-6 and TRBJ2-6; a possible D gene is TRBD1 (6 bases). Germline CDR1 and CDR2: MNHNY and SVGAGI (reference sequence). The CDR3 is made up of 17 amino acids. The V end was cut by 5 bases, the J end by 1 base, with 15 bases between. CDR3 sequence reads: CASSPRDTLSGANVLTF. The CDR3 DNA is TGTGCCAGCAGTCCCCGGGACACCCTTTCTGGGGCCAACGTCCTGACTTTC.

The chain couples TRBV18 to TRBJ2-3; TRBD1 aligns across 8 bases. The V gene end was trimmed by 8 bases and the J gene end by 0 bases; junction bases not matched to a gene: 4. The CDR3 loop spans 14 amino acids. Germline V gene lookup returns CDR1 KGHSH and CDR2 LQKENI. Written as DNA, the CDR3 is TGTGCCAGCACGGGACAGGCTAGCACAGATACGCAGTATTTT. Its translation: CASTGQASTDTQYF.

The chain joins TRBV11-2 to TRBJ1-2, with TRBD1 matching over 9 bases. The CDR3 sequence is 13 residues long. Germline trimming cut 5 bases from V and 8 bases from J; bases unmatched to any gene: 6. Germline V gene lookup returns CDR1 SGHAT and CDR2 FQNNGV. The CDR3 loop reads CASSRGQGGGYTF. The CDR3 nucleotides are TGTGCCAGCAGCCGGGGACAGGGTGGGGGCTACACCTTC. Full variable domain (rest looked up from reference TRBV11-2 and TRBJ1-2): EAGVAQSPRYKIIEKRQSVAFWCNPISGHATLYWYQQILGQGPKLLIQFQNNGVVDDSQLPKDRFSAERLKGVDSTLKIQPAKLEDSAVYLCASSRGQGGGYTFGSGTRLTVV.

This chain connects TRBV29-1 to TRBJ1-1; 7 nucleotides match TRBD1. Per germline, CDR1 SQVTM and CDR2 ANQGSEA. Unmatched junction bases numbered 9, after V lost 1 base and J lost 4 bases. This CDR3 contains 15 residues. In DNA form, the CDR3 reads TGCAGCGTTGAAGGGGGAAGGGGGCGGGCCACTGAAGCTTTCTTT. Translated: CSVEGGRGRATEAFF.

The chain's CDR3 is CASSMHRDTEAFF. The CDR3, as DNA: TGTGCCAGTAGTATGCACAGGGACACTGAAGCTTTCTTT. This chain connects TRBV19 to TRBJ1-1; perhaps TRBD1 as D (6 bases). Germline CDR1 is LNHDA and CDR2 is SQIVND (reference sequence). The ends were cut back, 3 bases at V and 3 bases at J, with 8 bases in the middle. The CDR3 is 13 amino acids.

The CDR3, as DNA: TGTGCCAGCAGCGTAGAAGGGGTGGATCAGCCCCAGCATTTT. This translates into CASSVEGVDQPQHF. The chain recombines TRBV9 with TRBJ1-5; D is possibly TRBD1 (5 bases). The CDR3 length is 14 residues. CDR1 is SGDLS and CDR2 is YYNGEE in the germline V gene. Between the trimmed V and J ends, which lost 0 bases and 5 bases, there was a span of 9 bases. The full variable domain, its missing parts supplied by reference TRBV9 and TRBJ1-5, is DSGVTQTPKHLITATGQRVTLRCSPRSGDLSVYWYQQSLDQGLQFLIQYYNGEERAKGNILERFSAQQFPDLHSELNLSSLELGDSALYFCASSVEGVDQPQHFGDGTRLSIL.

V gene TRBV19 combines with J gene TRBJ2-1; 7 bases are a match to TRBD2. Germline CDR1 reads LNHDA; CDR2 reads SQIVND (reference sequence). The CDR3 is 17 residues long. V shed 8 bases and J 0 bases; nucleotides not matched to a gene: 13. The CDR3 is CASGRDPRLISYNEQFF. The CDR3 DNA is TGTGCCAGTGGGAGGGACCCTCGTCTCATCTCCTACAATGAGCAGTTCTTC.

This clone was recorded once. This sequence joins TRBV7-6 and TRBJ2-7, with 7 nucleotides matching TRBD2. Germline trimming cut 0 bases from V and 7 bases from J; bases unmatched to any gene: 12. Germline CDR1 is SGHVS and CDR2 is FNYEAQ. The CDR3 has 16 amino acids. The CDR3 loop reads CASSLAPGRGGGEQYF. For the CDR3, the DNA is TGTGCCAGCAGCTTAGCGCCAGGGCGCGGGGGTGGTGAGCAGTACTTC.

This CDR3 reads CASSPLIGVQPQHF. In DNA form, the CDR3 reads TGTGCCAGCAGTCCCTTGATAGGGGTTCAGCCCCAGCATTTT. This chain connects TRBV6-4 to TRBJ1-5, with D maybe TRBD1 (5 bases). Germline V gene sequence: CDR1 MRHNA, CDR2 SNTAGT. With 5 bases removed from V and 6 bases from J, the gap between germline ends came to 14 bases. This CDR3 is built from 14 residues.

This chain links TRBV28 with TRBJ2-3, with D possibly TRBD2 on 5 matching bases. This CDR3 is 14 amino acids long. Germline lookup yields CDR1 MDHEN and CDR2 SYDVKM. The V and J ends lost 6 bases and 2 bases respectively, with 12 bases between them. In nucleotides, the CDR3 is TGTGCCAGCAGATCACGGACTGTCACAGATACGCAGTATTTT. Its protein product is CASRSRTVTDTQYF.

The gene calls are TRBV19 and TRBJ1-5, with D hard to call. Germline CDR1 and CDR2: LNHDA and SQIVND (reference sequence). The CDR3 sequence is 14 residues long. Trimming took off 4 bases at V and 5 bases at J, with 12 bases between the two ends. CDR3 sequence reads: CASSTHGGDQPQHF. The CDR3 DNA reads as TGTGCCAGTAGTACTCACGGAGGAGATCAGCCCCAGCATTTT. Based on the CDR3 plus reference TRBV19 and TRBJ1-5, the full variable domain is DGGITQSPKYLFRKEGQNVTLSCEQNLNHDAMYWYRQDPGQGLRLIYYSQIVNDFQKGDIAEGYSVSREKKESFPLTVTSAQKNPTAFYLCASSTHGGDQPQHFGDGTRLSIL.

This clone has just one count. The CDR3 coding sequence is TGTGCCAGCTCATCCACAACAGGTAGCAATCAGCCCCAGCATTTT. It is translated as CASSSTTGSNQPQHF. The chain uses TRBV18 and TRBJ1-5; maybe TRBD1 (5 bases). The CDR3 runs 15 residues. V was clipped by 5 bases and J by 0 bases, with 11 bases between them. Germline V gene lookup returns CDR1 KGHSH and CDR2 LQKENI.

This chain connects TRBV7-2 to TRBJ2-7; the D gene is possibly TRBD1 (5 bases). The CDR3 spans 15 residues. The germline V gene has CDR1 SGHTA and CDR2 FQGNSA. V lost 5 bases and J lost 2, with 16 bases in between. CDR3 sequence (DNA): TGTGCCAGCAGCCCCGTAGCAGGGTCCCCCTACGAGCAGTACTTC. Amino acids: CASSPVAGSPYEQYF.

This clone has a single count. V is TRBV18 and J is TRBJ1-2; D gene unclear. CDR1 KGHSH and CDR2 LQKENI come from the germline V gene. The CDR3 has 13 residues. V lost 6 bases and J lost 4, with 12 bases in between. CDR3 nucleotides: TGTGCCAGCTCGTCTCTAGAGGCCTATGGCTACACCTTC. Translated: CASSSLEAYGYTF.

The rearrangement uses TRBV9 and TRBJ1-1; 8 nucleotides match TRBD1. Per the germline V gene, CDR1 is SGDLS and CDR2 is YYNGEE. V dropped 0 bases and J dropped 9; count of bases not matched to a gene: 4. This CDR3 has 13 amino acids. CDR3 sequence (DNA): TGTGCCAGCAGCGTAGAGGACAGGGACCAAGCTTTCTTT. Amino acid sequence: CASSVEDRDQAFF.